The 28 T cell receptor beta chains listed next were all sequenced from one sample in a study of monozygotic twins with inflammatory bowel disease. TCRdb reanalyzed the 5' RACE reads and collapses them to one entry per CDR3 protein, without DNA. The sample shows about 380,000 distinct CDR3 sequences, and approximately 2.8% sits with its ten largest clones. Sequenced: blood. The receptors come from a human donor with ulcerative colitis or Crohn's disease, or a healthy co-twin of an affected twin (not recorded which).

The chain uses TRBV5-1 and TRBJ2-5; checking the TCRdb D call of TRBD2 is not possible without DNA. This CDR3 region has 17 residues. Germline V lookup: CDR1 SGHRS, CDR2 YFSETQ. The CDR3 region is CASSLGTSGGPQETQYF.

The chain joins TRBV20-1 to TRBJ1-4; TCRdb designates TRBD1, a call that cannot be tested without DNA. Germline values: CDR1 DFQATT, CDR2 SNEGSKA (reference sequence). The CDR3 is 14 residues long. CDR3 sequence reads: CSARDPGGLKKLFF.

The rearrangement uses TRBV20-1 and TRBJ1-4; the TCRdb call, TRBD1, lacks DNA for checking. Germline V lookup: CDR1 DFQATT, CDR2 SNEGSKA (reference sequence). This CDR3 contains 14 residues. This CDR3 is CSAKVGPANEKLFF.

The gene calls are TRBV6-1 and TRBJ2-3. This CDR3 has 15 amino acids. Germline V lookup: CDR1 MNHNS, CDR2 SASEGT. CDR3 loop: CASSEAYTYTDTQYF.

This chain links TRBV20-1 with TRBJ2-7. The CDR3 runs to 12 residues. Germline V lookup: CDR1 DFQATT, CDR2 SNEGSKA (reference sequence). The CDR3 loop reads CSARAGSYEQYF.

CDR3 region: CASSEPAGGRNSPLHF. The chain combines TRBV25-1 with TRBJ1-6; without DNA, the TCRdb call of TRBD1 cannot be checked. Looked up from germline, CDR1 is MGHDK and CDR2 is SYGVNS. The CDR3 extends over 16 amino acids.

The chain carries TRBV5-1 and TRBJ2-7; the TCRdb D gene call, TRBD1, has no DNA to confirm it. The CDR3 is 15 amino acids. Germline assignment: CDR1 SGHRS and CDR2 YFSETQ. The CDR3 reads CASRKGQGLRFEQYF.

CDR3 loop: CASSFIPQDSTPDTQYF. The V and J genes are TRBV5-1 and TRBJ2-3; the D call of TRBD2 rests on TCRdb alone, since no DNA is present to check it. CDR3 length: 17 residues. Looked up from germline, CDR1 is SGHRS and CDR2 is YFSETQ.

The chain links TRBV7-2 to TRBJ1-3; TCRdb's D gene call, TRBD1, goes unchecked for lack of DNA. The CDR3 contains 15 residues. The V gene's germline CDR1 is SGHTA and CDR2 FQGNSA. This chain's CDR3 is CASSPGQGGGNTIYF. The entire variable domain, with the rest obtained from reference TRBV7-2 and TRBJ1-3, is as follows: GAGVSQSPSNKVTEKGKDVELRCDPISGHTALYWYRQSLGQGLEFLIYFQGNSAPDKSGLPSDRFSAERTGGSVSTLTIQRTQQEDSAVYLCASSPGQGGGNTIYFGEGSWLTVV.

The chain recombines TRBV10-3 with TRBJ2-7; the TCRdb call, TRBD1, lacks DNA for checking. Germline values: CDR1 ENHRY, CDR2 SYGVKD. This CDR3 comprises 16 residues. CDR3 sequence: CAISVRPGQGAYEQYF.

This sequence joins TRBV7-8 and TRBJ2-7; checking the TCRdb D call of TRBD1 is not possible without DNA. There are 16 residues in the CDR3. From germline, CDR1 is SGHVS and CDR2 FQNEAQ. The CDR3 protein is CASSLISGQGTPEQYF.

The V call is TRBV7-9, the J call TRBJ2-5; TCRdb's assignment of TRBD2 cannot be checked, as there is no DNA. There are 13 residues in the CDR3. Germline V gives CDR1 SEHNR, CDR2 FQNEAQ (reference sequence). The CDR3: CASTRASLETQYF.

The genes are TRBV4-3 and TRBJ2-5. Germline lookup yields CDR1 LGHNA and CDR2 YSLEER. The CDR3 has 15 residues. The CDR3 reads CASSQDGSGPETQYF.

V and J are TRBV12-3 or TRBV12-4 and TRBJ1-6. The CDR3 has 14 residues. This CDR3 reads CASTLNWGDSPLHF.

The chain's CDR3 is CASSLGGGQNNEQFF. V is TRBV7-7 and J is TRBJ2-1; the D call of TRBD2 rests on TCRdb alone, since no DNA is present to check it. The CDR3 contains 15 residues. The germline CDR1 and CDR2 sequences are SSHAT and FNYEAQ (reference sequence).

The rearrangement joins TRBV6-2 or TRBV6-3 to TRBJ2-5; TCRdb indicates TRBD1, and absent DNA this call remains unverified. The CDR3 contains 15 residues. Looked up from germline, CDR1 is MNHEY and CDR2 is SVGEGT. The CDR3 region is CASKSWTGGYETQYF.

The chain employs TRBV24-1 and TRBJ2-3; without DNA, the TCRdb call of TRBD1 cannot be checked. The length of the CDR3 is 14 residues. Germline CDR1 KGHDR, CDR2 SFDVKD. CDR3 loop: CATSRGLGTDTQYF.

CDR3 in amino acids: CASSLQAAGTNQPQHF. The V gene is TRBV12-3 or TRBV12-4, the J gene TRBJ1-5; the D call of TRBD1 rests on TCRdb alone, since no DNA is present to check it. The CDR3 length is 16 residues.

The rearrangement links TRBV5-1 to TRBJ1-1; TCRdb's D gene call, TRBD1, goes unchecked for lack of DNA. Looked up from germline, CDR1 is SGHRS and CDR2 is YFSETQ. This CDR3 is built from 14 residues. This CDR3 is CASSFSGRNSEAFF.

The V gene is TRBV5-1, the J gene TRBJ1-2; TCRdb lists TRBD1, though no DNA is available to test this call. Germline values: CDR1 SGHRS, CDR2 YFSETQ. CDR3 size: 14 residues. The CDR3 loop reads CASSLGQGSGGYTF.

This sequence joins TRBV7-9 and TRBJ1-4; no DNA is available, so the TRBD1 call from TCRdb remains unchecked. In germline, CDR1 is SEHNR, CDR2 FQNEAQ (reference sequence). The CDR3 spans 15 residues. The CDR3: CASSAPDSLNEKLFF.

The rearrangement links TRBV7-2 to TRBJ2-3; checking the TCRdb D call of TRBD2 is not possible without DNA. CDR1 is SGHTA, CDR2 FQGNSA, per germline. The CDR3 totals 16 residues. The CDR3 sequence is CASSLVGTSGVDTQYF.

J is TRBJ1-4 and V is TRBV3-1; TCRdb's D call, TRBD1, is unchecked because there is no DNA. The CDR3 has 16 residues. The germline V gene has CDR1 LGHDT and CDR2 YNNKEL (reference sequence). CDR3 sequence reads: CASSQEGPPGNEKLFF.

The chain couples TRBV6-5 to TRBJ2-5; TCRdb designates TRBD1, a call that cannot be tested without DNA. This CDR3 has 13 residues. Germline V lookup: CDR1 MNHEY, CDR2 SVGAGI. CDR3 region: CASRSDRVETQYF.

The chain has TRBV5-1 and TRBJ2-3; absent DNA, TCRdb's TRBD1 call cannot be checked. CDR1 and CDR2 from the germline V gene are SGHRS and YFSETQ. This CDR3 is 18 amino acids long. CDR3 region: CASSLAPLTGGGSDTQYF.

V usage is TRBV7-2 and J usage is TRBJ1-2. Germline CDR1 and CDR2: SGHTA and FQGNSA. The CDR3 length is 15 residues. CDR3 region: CASSLAVGEAGGYTF.

The chain has TRBV4-3 and TRBJ1-1. This CDR3 has 16 amino acids. Germline V gives CDR1 LGHNA, CDR2 YSLEER. This chain's CDR3 is CASSPLGSYGNTEAFF.

The rearrangement joins TRBV11-2 to TRBJ2-1. The CDR3 has 17 residues. The germline gives CDR1 SGHAT, CDR2 FQNNGV. The CDR3 sequence is CASSIRVMRGYYNEQFF.